This T cell receptor (beta chain) derives from a study of T-cell memory formation after mild COVID-19. Study observations and caveats: Researchers could not confirm that second-wave clones peaking on day 37 targeted SARS-CoV-2. CD4+ clones that contracted lay mainly in CM and EM; CD8+ ones lay in EMRA.

With regard to this clonotype: Its antigen is not known.

MiXCR, run by TCRdb on the 5' RACE reads, gives a single entry per CDR3 protein. This table has some 440,000 distinct CDR3 sequences, around a quarter appearing once. Germline loops: CDR1 MNHEY, CDR2 SVGEGT. The germline V and J ends were trimmed by 6 bases and 7 bases, with 8 bases remaining between them. This CDR3 is 11 amino acids long. The TCR comes from an adult woman who had mild COVID-19 (a few samples of this study predate the infection). Cell type and time point are not known. Specimen: PBMCs or a T cell subset sorted from them (not recorded which). V is TRBV6-2 or TRBV6-3 and J is TRBJ2-3; D gene uncertain. This CDR3 is CASRLTNTQYF. Written as DNA, the CDR3 is TGTGCCAGCAGATTAACAAATACGCAGTATTTT.